This T cell receptor (beta chain) was sequenced for a study of OX40 agonist ivuxolimab in advanced cancers. Study observations and caveats: CD4+ T cells averaged fewer expanded clones than CD8+ T cells. Certain nonresponders additionally had low normalized T-cell clonal expansion.

Some clones are missing from TCRdb's copy, which holds only in-frame ones; the method was immunoSEQ multiplex PCR. The data hold more than 80,000 clones, with roughly 85% observed a single time. With respect to this clone: The target antigen is unknown.

The CDR3 spans 15 residues. Germline V gives CDR1 SGHTA, CDR2 FQGTGA. Losses at the gene ends were 5 bases for V and 4 bases for J; bases not matched to a gene: 10. Autoimmune disease history or systemic immunosuppression led to patient exclusion. The sequencing used CD4+ or CD8+ T cells sorted from blood, collected in a trial of the OX40 agonist ivuxolimab. This clonotype was sampled from an adult with an advanced solid tumor such as melanoma, head and neck, liver or kidney cancer. The chain has TRBV7-3 and TRBJ1-2; TRBD1 matches 7 bases. As DNA, the CDR3 is TGTGCCAGCAGCCAATCGTCCAGGGGGAGCTATGGCTACACCTTC. Its protein is CASSQSSRGSYGYTF.